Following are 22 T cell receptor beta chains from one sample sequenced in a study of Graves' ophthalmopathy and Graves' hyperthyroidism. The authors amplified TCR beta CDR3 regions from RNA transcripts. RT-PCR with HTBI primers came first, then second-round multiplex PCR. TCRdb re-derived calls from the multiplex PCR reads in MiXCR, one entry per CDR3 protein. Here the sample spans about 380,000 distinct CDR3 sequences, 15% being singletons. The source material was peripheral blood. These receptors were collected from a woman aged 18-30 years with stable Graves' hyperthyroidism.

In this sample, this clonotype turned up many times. The CDR3 DNA reads as TGTGCCAGCAGCTTAGATAGGGGTAGACAGGCCCACGAGCAGTACTTC. Translated: CASSLDRGRQAHEQYF. This chain uses TRBV11-2 with TRBJ2-7, with D tentatively TRBD1 (6 bases). CDR1 SGHAT and CDR2 FQNNGV come from the germline V gene. V shed 0 bases and J shed 5 bases, with 17 bases lying between them. This CDR3 spans 16 amino acids. Full variable domain (remainder filled in from reference TRBV11-2 and TRBJ2-7): EAGVAQSPRYKIIEKRQSVAFWCNPISGHATLYWYQQILGQGPKLLIQFQNNGVVDDSQLPKDRFSAERLKGVDSTLKIQPAKLEDSAVYLCASSLDRGRQAHEQYFGPGTRLTVT.

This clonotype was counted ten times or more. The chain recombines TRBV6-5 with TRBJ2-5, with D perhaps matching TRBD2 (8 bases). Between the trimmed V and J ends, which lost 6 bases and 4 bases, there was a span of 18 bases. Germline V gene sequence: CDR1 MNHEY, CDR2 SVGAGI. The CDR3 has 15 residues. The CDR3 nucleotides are TGTGCCAGCAGATCCCGGGAGGGGGCGAGAGAGACCCAGTACTTC. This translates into CASRSREGARETQYF.

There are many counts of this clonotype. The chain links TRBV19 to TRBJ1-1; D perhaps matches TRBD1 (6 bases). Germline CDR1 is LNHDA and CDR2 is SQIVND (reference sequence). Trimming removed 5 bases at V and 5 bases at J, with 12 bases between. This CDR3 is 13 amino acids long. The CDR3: CASSPGQWTEAFF. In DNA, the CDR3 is TGTGCCAGTAGTCCGGGACAATGGACTGAAGCTTTCTTT.

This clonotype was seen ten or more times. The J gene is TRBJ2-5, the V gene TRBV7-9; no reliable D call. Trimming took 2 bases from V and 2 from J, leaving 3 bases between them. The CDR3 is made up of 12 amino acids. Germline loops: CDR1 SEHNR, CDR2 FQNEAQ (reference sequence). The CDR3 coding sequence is TGTGCCAGCAGCTTAATTCAAGAGACCCAGTACTTC. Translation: CASSLIQETQYF.

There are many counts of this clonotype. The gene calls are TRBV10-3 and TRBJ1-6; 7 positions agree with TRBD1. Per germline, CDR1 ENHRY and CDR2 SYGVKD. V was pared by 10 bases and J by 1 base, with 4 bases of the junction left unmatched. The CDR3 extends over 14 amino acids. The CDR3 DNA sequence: TGTGCCAATCGGGACAGTTCCTATAATTCACCCCTCCACTTT. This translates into CANRDSSYNSPLHF.

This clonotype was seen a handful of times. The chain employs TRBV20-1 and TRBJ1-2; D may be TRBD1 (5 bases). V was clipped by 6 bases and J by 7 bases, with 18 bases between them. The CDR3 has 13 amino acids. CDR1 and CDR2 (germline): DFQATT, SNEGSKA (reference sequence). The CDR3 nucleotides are TGCAGTGCCCCCGAAGGGGCGATGGTTGGCTACACCTTC. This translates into CSAPEGAMVGYTF.

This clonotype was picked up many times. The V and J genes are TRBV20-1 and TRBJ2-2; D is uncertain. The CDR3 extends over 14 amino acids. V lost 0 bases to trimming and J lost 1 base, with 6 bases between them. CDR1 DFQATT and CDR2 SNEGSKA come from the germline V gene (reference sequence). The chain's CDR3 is CSARDERNTGELFF. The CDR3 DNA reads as TGCAGTGCTAGAGATGAAAGGAACACCGGGGAGCTGTTTTTT.

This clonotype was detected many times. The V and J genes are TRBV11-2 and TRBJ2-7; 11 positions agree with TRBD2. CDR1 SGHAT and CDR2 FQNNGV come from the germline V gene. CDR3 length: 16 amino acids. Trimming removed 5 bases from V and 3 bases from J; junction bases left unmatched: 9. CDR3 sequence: CASSPGLAGGFYEQYF. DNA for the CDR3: TGTGCCAGCAGCCCGGGGCTAGCGGGGGGTTTCTACGAGCAGTACTTC.

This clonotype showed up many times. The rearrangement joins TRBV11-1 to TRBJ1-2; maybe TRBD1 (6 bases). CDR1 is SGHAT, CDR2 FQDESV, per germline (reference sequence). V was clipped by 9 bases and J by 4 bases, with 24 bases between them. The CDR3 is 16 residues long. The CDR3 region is CASIEATGGITYGYTF. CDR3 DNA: TGTGCCAGTATAGAGGCGACAGGAGGGATCACCTATGGCTACACCTTC. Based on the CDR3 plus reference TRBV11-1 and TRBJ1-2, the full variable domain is EAEVAQSPRYKITEKSQAVAFWCDPISGHATLYWYRQILGQGPELLVQFQDESVVDDSQLPKDRFSAERLKGVDSTLKIQPAELGDSAMYLCASIEATGGITYGYTFGSGTRLTVV.

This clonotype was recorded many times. The CDR3 reads CASTSGGAGDGYTF. The CDR3 DNA sequence: TGTGCCAGCACCTCAGGGGGCGCGGGGGACGGCTACACCTTC. V is TRBV12-3 or TRBV12-4 and J is TRBJ1-2; the match to TRBD1 covers 8 bases. CDR3 length: 14 residues. The trim removed 7 bases at V and 8 bases at J, leaving 12 bases unmatched.

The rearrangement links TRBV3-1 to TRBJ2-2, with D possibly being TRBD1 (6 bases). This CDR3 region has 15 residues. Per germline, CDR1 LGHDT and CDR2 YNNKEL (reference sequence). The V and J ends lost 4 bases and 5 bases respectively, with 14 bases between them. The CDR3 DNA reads TGTGCCAGCAGCCCGTACAGGGATCGGACCGGGGAGCTGTTTTTT. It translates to CASSPYRDRTGELFF.

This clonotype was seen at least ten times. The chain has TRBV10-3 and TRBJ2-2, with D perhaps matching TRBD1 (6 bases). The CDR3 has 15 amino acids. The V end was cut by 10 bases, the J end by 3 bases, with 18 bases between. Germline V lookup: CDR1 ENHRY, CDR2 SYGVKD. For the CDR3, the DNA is TGTGCCACCCGGACAGCTTCGCCGGACACCGGGGAGCTGTTTTTT. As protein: CATRTASPDTGELFF.

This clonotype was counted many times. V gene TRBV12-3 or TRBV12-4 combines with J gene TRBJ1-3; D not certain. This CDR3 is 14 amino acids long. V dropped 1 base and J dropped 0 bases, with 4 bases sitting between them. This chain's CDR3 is CASSLGLSGNTIYF. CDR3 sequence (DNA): TGTGCCAGCAGTTTAGGGCTCTCTGGAAACACCATATATTTT.

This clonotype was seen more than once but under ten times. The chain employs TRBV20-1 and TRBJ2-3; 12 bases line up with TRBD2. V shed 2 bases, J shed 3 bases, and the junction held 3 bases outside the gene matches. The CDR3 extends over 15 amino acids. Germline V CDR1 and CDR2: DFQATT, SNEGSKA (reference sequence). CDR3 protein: CSARTSGGRTDTQYF. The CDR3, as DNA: TGCAGTGCTAGAACTAGCGGGGGGAGGACAGATACGCAGTATTTT.

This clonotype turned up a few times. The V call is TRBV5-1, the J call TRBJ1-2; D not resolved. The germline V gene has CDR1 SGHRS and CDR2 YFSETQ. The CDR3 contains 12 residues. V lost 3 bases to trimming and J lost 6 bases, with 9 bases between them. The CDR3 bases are TGCGCCAGCAGCTACCGCATGGATGGCTACACCTTC. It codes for CASSYRMDGYTF.

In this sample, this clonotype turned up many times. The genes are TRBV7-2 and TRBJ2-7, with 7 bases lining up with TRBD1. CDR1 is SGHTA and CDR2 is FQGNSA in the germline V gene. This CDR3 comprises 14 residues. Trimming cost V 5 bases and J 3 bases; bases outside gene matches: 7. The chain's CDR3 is CASSKGQAFYEQYF. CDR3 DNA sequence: TGTGCCAGCAGCAAAGGACAGGCTTTCTACGAGCAGTACTTC.

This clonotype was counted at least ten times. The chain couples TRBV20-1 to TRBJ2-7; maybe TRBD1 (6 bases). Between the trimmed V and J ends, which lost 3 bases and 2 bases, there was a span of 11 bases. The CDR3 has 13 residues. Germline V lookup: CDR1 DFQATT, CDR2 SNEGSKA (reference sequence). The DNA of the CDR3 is TGCAGTGCTAGTTTGGACAGTACCTACGAGCAGTACTTC. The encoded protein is CSASLDSTYEQYF.

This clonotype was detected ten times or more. The chain's CDR3 is CASSYSKGSSEAFF. CDR3 nucleotide sequence: TGTGCCAGCAGTTACTCGAAGGGGTCAAGTGAAGCTTTCTTT. This chain links TRBV6-2 or TRBV6-3 with TRBJ1-1, with D perhaps TRBD1 (5 bases). The CDR3 length is 14 residues. Germline V gene sequence: CDR1 MNHEY, CDR2 SVGEGT. V lost 0 bases and J lost 7, with 12 bases in between.

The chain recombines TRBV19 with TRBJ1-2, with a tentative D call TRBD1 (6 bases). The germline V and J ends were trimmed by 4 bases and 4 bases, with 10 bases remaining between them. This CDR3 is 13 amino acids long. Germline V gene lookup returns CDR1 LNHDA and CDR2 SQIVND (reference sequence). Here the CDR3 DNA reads TGTGCCAGTAGTAGGGACAAGATCTATGGCTACACCTTC. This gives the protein CASSRDKIYGYTF. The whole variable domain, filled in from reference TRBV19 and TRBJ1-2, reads DGGITQSPKYLFRKEGQNVTLSCEQNLNHDAMYWYRQDPGQGLRLIYYSQIVNDFQKGDIAEGYSVSREKKESFPLTVTSAQKNPTAFYLCASSRDKIYGYTFGSGTRLTVV.

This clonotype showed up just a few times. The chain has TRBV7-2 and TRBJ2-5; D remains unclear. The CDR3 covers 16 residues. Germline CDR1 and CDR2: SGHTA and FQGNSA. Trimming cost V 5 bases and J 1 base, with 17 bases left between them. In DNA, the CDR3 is TGTGCCAGCAGCCCCGACCTAACTTCCGCCCAAGAGACCCAGTACTTC. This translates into CASSPDLTSAQETQYF.

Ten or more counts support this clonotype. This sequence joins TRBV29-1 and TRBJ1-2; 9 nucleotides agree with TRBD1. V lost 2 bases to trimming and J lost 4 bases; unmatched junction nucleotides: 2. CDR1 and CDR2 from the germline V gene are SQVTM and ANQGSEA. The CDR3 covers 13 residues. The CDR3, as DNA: TGCAGCGTTGAACGACAGGGGGTCTATGGCTACACCTTC. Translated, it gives CSVERQGVYGYTF.

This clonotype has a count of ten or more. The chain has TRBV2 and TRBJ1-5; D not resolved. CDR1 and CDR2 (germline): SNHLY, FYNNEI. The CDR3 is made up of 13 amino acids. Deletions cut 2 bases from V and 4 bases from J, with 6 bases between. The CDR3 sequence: CASSEPGNQPQHF. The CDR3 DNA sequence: TGTGCCAGCAGTGAACCGGGTAATCAGCCCCAGCATTTT.